The 3 T cell receptor beta chains listed next were all sequenced from one sample in a study of cytomegalovirus exposure and HLA in healthy donors. The PCR was carried out with 60 Vbeta primers and 13 Jbeta primers. The method was immunoSEQ multiplex PCR; TCRdb's version includes in-frame clones alone and lacks a portion of them. This sample has tens of thousands of clones, with over 65% found just once. The source material was PBMCs. Receptors originate from a man aged 45 to 65 in good health and CMV-seropositive.

The V call is TRBV21-1, the J call TRBJ2-1; the D call of TRBD2 is as the table states it, not checked on the DNA. TRBV21-1 is a listed pseudogene. The CDR3 loop spans 18 amino acids. The CDR3 coding sequence is TGTGCCAGCCTACTAGCGGGAGGGCCACAACACTCCTACAATGAGCAGTTCTTC. Amino acid sequence: CASLLAGGPQHSYNEQFF.

Only one count was recorded for this clone. This chain connects TRBV27 to TRBJ1-3; a weak D match, TRBD1 (6 bases). Trimming took off 6 bases at V and 2 bases at J, with 14 bases between the two ends. CDR1 and CDR2 (germline): MNHEY, SMNVEV (reference sequence). The CDR3 totals 15 residues. CDR3 DNA: TGTGCCAGCAGGAAACAGGGCAATACTGGAAACACCATATATTTT. Translated, it gives CASRKQGNTGNTIYF.

The chain links TRBV2 to TRBJ2-7; 7 bases map to TRBD2. The CDR3 is 14 amino acids. The germline CDR1 and CDR2 sequences are SNHLY and FYNNEI. J lost 7 bases, V lost 4 bases, and 10 bases had no gene match. In nucleotides, the CDR3 is TGTGCCAGCAGTGGGGGCACTCGCGGGGGTGAGCAGTACTTC. Amino acids: CASSGGTRGGEQYF.